These 25 T cell receptor beta chains were sequenced from one sample in a study of T cell changes during pregnancy in multiple sclerosis. The assay was immunoSEQ multiplex PCR, and TCRdb's table has in-frame clones only and misses some. The sample has tens of thousands of clones; around 94% are singletons. Sequencing was performed on peripheral blood, taken in the third trimester of pregnancy. The receptor set was obtained from a female donor in good health, enrolled as a control in a pregnancy study.

The chain couples TRBV5-1 to TRBJ2-5; the match to TRBD2 covers 11 bases. The CDR3 has 17 amino acids. Germline lookup yields CDR1 SGHRS and CDR2 YFSETQ. V lost 4 bases, J lost 1 base, and 9 bases stayed unmatched. As DNA, the CDR3 is TGCGCCAGCAGCCCCGGGACTAGCGGACGTACCCAAGAGACCCAGTACTTC. Its translation: CASSPGTSGRTQETQYF.

The chain combines TRBV9 with TRBJ2-5; 13 nucleotides align to TRBD2. With 0 bases clipped from V and 1 base from J, the junction kept 6 bases outside the gene matches. The CDR3 sequence is 18 residues long. Germline V gene sequence: CDR1 SGDLS, CDR2 YYNGEE. For the CDR3, the DNA is TGTGCCAGCAGCGTAGCTACTAGCGGGGGGGCCTCCCAAGAGACCCAGTACTTC. Translated: CASSVATSGGASQETQYF.

The chain is built from TRBV7-3 and TRBJ1-1; tentative D call: TRBD1 (5 bases). The CDR3 is made up of 14 amino acids. Germline-derived CDR1 and CDR2 are SGHTA and FQGTGA. The ends were cut back, 5 bases at V and 3 bases at J, with 13 bases in the middle. The CDR3 coding sequence is TGTGCCAGCAGCCCCATGGGGCTTGACACTGAAGCTTTCTTT. Protein: CASSPMGLDTEAFF.

This clone has more than one count but fewer than ten. The V and J genes are TRBV4-2 and TRBJ1-5, with D maybe TRBD1 (6 bases). V was shortened by 1 base and J by 6 bases, with 16 bases between the two germline ends. Germline lookup yields CDR1 LGHNA and CDR2 YNFKEQ. This CDR3 is 16 amino acids long. The CDR3 coding sequence is TGTGCCAGCAGCCAAGGGCTTGGGGGGGCAGGTCAGCCCCAGCATTTT. Its protein product is CASSQGLGGAGQPQHF.

This clone was counted once. The CDR3 here is CASSGDRTDNEQFF. The CDR3 nucleotides read TGTGCCAGCAGTGGGGATAGGACTGACAATGAGCAGTTCTTC. The V gene is TRBV28, the J gene TRBJ2-1; possible D gene TRBD2, 5 bases. V was cut by 5 bases and J by 5 bases, with 13 bases left in between. CDR1 is MDHEN and CDR2 is SYDVKM in the germline V gene. The CDR3 is 14 amino acids.

J is TRBJ2-3 and V is TRBV7-6; the match to TRBD2 covers 11 bases. The germline V gene encodes CDR1 SGHVS and CDR2 FNYEAQ. Unmatched junction bases numbered 8, after V lost 4 bases and J lost 2 bases. The CDR3 is 17 residues long. The DNA of the CDR3 is TGTGCCAGCAGCTCTCAACTAGCGGGAGTCCTCACAGATACGCAGTATTTT. Protein sequence: CASSSQLAGVLTDTQYF.

This sequence joins TRBV7-8 and TRBJ2-2; TRBD1 agrees at 8 bases. V shed 2 bases and J 1 base; nucleotides not matched to a gene: 0. This CDR3 has 15 amino acids. The V gene's germline CDR1 is SGHVS and CDR2 FQNEAQ. The chain's CDR3 is CASSLTGGNTGELFF. The CDR3 nucleotides are TGTGCCAGCAGCTTAACAGGGGGGAACACCGGGGAGCTGTTTTTT. The variable domain in full, with the rest retrieved from reference TRBV7-8 and TRBJ2-2, is GAGVSQSPRYKVAKRGQDVALRCDPISGHVSLFWYQQALGQGPEFLTYFQNEAQLDKSGLPSDRFFAERPEGSVSTLKIQRTQQEDSAVYLCASSLTGGNTGELFFGEGSRLTVL.

The rearrangement links TRBV6-1 to TRBJ2-7, with 7 bases matching TRBD1. The CDR3 is 13 amino acids. In germline, CDR1 is MNHNS, CDR2 SASEGT. The V segment lost 6 bases and the J segment 3 bases; nucleotides outside the gene matches: 5. CDR3 coding DNA: TGTGCCAGCAGCTCGACAGGGTACTACGAGCAGTACTTC. It translates to CASSSTGYYEQYF.

The chain uses TRBV7-2 and TRBJ2-1; 12 positions agree with TRBD2. CDR1 SGHTA and CDR2 FQGNSA come from the germline V gene. The V gene end was trimmed by 5 bases and the J gene end by 8 bases; junction bases not matched to a gene: 16. The CDR3 runs 18 residues. In nucleotides, the CDR3 is TGTGCCAGCAGCACCTTAGCCTCTCTAGCGGGGGGGCCAGATGAGCAGTTCTTC. This encodes CASSTLASLAGGPDEQFF.

The chain has TRBV2 and TRBJ2-5, with D perhaps matching TRBD1 (6 bases). The V end was cut by 6 bases, the J end by 4 bases, with 15 bases between. In germline, CDR1 is SNHLY, CDR2 FYNNEI. The CDR3 consists of 14 residues. CDR3: CASRQGRAAETQYF. Written as DNA, the CDR3 is TGTGCCAGCAGACAGGGTCGGGCAGCAGAGACCCAGTACTTC.

This chain links TRBV30 with TRBJ1-2; possibly TRBD1 for D (6 bases). The CDR3 length is 13 residues. In germline, CDR1 is GTSNPN, CDR2 SVGIG (reference sequence). V dropped 5 bases and J dropped 4 bases, with 14 bases sitting between them. The DNA for the CDR3 is TGTGCCTGGTTTGGACAGTTCGGCTATGGCTACACCTTC. It encodes CAWFGQFGYGYTF.

The chain carries TRBV21-1 and TRBJ2-6; the table's D call of TRBD2 was not tested on the DNA. TRBV21-1 is classified as a pseudogene. The CDR3 spans 17 residues. CDR3 sequence: CASSPGGGSPGANVLTF. The CDR3 nucleotides are TGTGCCAGCAGCCCCGGGGGTGGATCGCCTGGGGCCAACGTCCTGACTTTC.

V is TRBV11-2 and J is TRBJ2-1; TRBD1 is a possible D gene (5 bases). CDR1 SGHAT and CDR2 FQNNGV come from the germline V gene. The V and J ends lost 1 base and 6 bases respectively, with 13 bases between them. This CDR3 spans 15 amino acids. The CDR3 bases are TGTGCCAGCAGCTTAGGGTCGACAGTGGCCAATGAGCAGTTCTTC. Its translation: CASSLGSTVANEQFF. The variable domain in full, completed from reference TRBV11-2 and TRBJ2-1, reads EAGVAQSPRYKIIEKRQSVAFWCNPISGHATLYWYQQILGQGPKLLIQFQNNGVVDDSQLPKDRFSAERLKGVDSTLKIQPAKLEDSAVYLCASSLGSTVANEQFFGPGTRLTVL.

The V gene is TRBV7-2, the J gene TRBJ2-2, with a tentative D call TRBD2 (6 bases). The CDR3 runs 18 residues. Between the trimmed V and J ends, which lost 3 bases and 2 bases, there was a span of 19 bases. Germline V gene sequence: CDR1 SGHTA, CDR2 FQGNSA. This CDR3 is CASSFGRAFAGNTGELFF. As DNA, the CDR3 is TGTGCCAGCAGCTTTGGTCGAGCTTTCGCGGGAAACACCGGGGAGCTGTTTTTT.

The rearrangement joins TRBV12-5 to TRBJ2-1; 12 nucleotides line up with TRBD2. The V gene end was trimmed by 6 bases and the J gene end by 0 bases; junction bases not matched to a gene: 3. CDR1 and CDR2 (germline): LGHNT, FRNRAP. CDR3 size: 16 residues. CDR3 protein: CASGGLAGSSYNEQFF. CDR3 in DNA: TGTGCTAGTGGCGGACTAGCGGGGAGCTCCTACAATGAGCAGTTCTTC.

This chain links TRBV27 with TRBJ2-5; 7 bases are shared with TRBD2. CDR3 length equals 13 residues. In germline, CDR1 is MNHEY, CDR2 SMNVEV (reference sequence). With V trimmed by 6 bases and J by 2 bases, 3 bases remained unmatched. CDR3 loop: CASRVGGQETQYF. The CDR3, as DNA: TGTGCCAGCAGGGTCGGGGGGCAAGAGACCCAGTACTTC.

The chain uses TRBV5-4 and TRBJ2-2, with TRBD1 matching over 7 bases. Trimming removed 2 bases from V and 2 bases from J; junction bases left unmatched: 3. Germline assignment: CDR1 SGHNT and CDR2 YYREEE (reference sequence). CDR3 length: 15 residues. In DNA form, the CDR3 reads TGTGCCAGCAGCTTAAGACAGGGAAACACCGGGGAGCTGTTTTTT. It specifies CASSLRQGNTGELFF.

The CDR3 here is CASSRGTSGRAADTQYF. The CDR3 bases are TGTGCCAGCAGCCGCGGGACTAGCGGGAGGGCCGCAGATACGCAGTATTTT. The chain carries TRBV7-9 and TRBJ2-3, with TRBD2 matching over 16 bases. CDR3 length: 17 amino acids. The trim removed 5 bases at V and 4 bases at J, leaving 6 bases unmatched. From germline, CDR1 is SEHNR and CDR2 FQNEAQ (reference sequence). The variable domain in full, completed from reference TRBV7-9 and TRBJ2-3, reads DTGVSQNPRHKITKRGQNVTFRCDPISEHNRLYWYRQTLGQGPEFLTYFQNEAQLEKSRLLSDRFSAERPKGSFSTLEIQRTEQGDSAMYLCASSRGTSGRAADTQYFGPGTRLTVL.

The chain uses TRBV2 and TRBJ2-5, with D uncertain. The germline V gene encodes CDR1 SNHLY and CDR2 FYNNEI. This CDR3 spans 11 amino acids. V shed 6 bases and J shed 5 bases, with 7 bases lying between them. CDR3: CASSHKETQYF. CDR3 sequence (DNA): TGTGCCAGCAGCCACAAGGAGACCCAGTACTTC.

The chain combines TRBV19 with TRBJ1-4; no firm D call. Between the trimmed V and J ends, which lost 9 bases and 4 bases, there was a span of 9 bases. Germline CDR1 LNHDA, CDR2 SQIVND (reference sequence). This CDR3 contains 12 residues. This CDR3 reads CASRSFNEKLFF. The CDR3 DNA reads as TGTGCCAGCAGGTCCTTTAATGAAAAACTGTTTTTT.

The rearrangement joins TRBV27 to TRBJ2-7; possible D gene TRBD2, 5 bases. Germline lookup yields CDR1 MNHEY and CDR2 SMNVEV (reference sequence). Trimming shortened V by 3 bases and J by 5 bases, and 14 bases separated the two germline ends. CDR3 length: 14 residues. The CDR3 bases are TGTGCCAGCAGTTTTGGGCGGGCTGGCAACGAGCAGTACTTC. Amino acids: CASSFGRAGNEQYF.

The chain is built from TRBV12-5 and TRBJ2-5, with 11 bases matching TRBD2. Unmatched junction bases numbered 6, after V lost 0 bases and J lost 3 bases. Germline V gene sequence: CDR1 LGHNT, CDR2 FRNRAP. The CDR3 has 17 amino acids. The CDR3 protein is CASGLVGGLADEETQYF. The CDR3 nucleotides read TGTGCTAGTGGTTTGGTGGGGGGACTAGCGGATGAAGAGACCCAGTACTTC.

This chain joins TRBV27 and TRBJ2-3, with D unresolved. The V gene lost 6 bases and the J gene lost 2 bases, with 18 bases spanning the gap. CDR3 size: 16 residues. Germline assignment: CDR1 MNHEY and CDR2 SMNVEV (reference sequence). The CDR3 DNA sequence: TGTGCCAGCAGCCATTATCGGTCGGTTACCACAGATACGCAGTATTTT. It translates to CASSHYRSVTTDTQYF.

The rearrangement uses TRBV9 and TRBJ2-7; D is uncertain. The CDR3 covers 15 residues. CDR1 is SGDLS, CDR2 YYNGEE, per germline. The V end lost 0 bases, the J end lost 2 bases, and 12 bases lay between the germline ends. The CDR3 loop reads CASSVGQAWAYEQYF. Here the CDR3 DNA reads TGTGCCAGCAGCGTAGGGCAGGCCTGGGCCTACGAGCAGTACTTC.

The V call is TRBV5-5, the J call TRBJ1-1; D perhaps matches TRBD1 (5 bases). This CDR3 is 14 amino acids long. V lost 4 bases and J 5 bases, leaving 15 bases between the germline ends. Germline V lookup: CDR1 SGHKS, CDR2 YYEKEE (reference sequence). CDR3 in DNA: TGTGCCAGCAGCGGGGGACTATTACGGACTGAAGCTTTCTTT. Translated, it gives CASSGGLLRTEAFF.